This T cell receptor beta chain appears in the sequencing data of a study of CD8+CD57+ T cells in acquired aplastic anemia. Genomic DNA provided the template from which TCR beta VDJ and CDR3 profiles were obtained. TCRdb used MiXCR to reprocess the reads, holding one entry per CDR3 protein. The sample records around 430,000 distinct CDR3 sequences, 25% to 40% being singletons. By flow cytometry, patients selected for sequencing had shown an expansion of CD8+CD57+ cells. Trimming took off 4 bases at V and 6 bases at J, with 12 bases between the two ends. Germline V lookup: CDR1 SNHLY, CDR2 FYNNEI. This CDR3 region has 14 residues.

V gene TRBV2 combines with J gene TRBJ1-4; no firm D call. The sequence came from a human donor with aplastic anemia. The sequenced sample was sorted CD4+, CD8+, or CD8+CD57+ T cells (not recorded which) from PBMCs. The CDR3 nucleotides are TGTGCCAGCAGTGGGCGGACGGGCCATGAAAAACTGTTTTTT. Residues: CASSGRTGHEKLFF. Filled out from reference TRBV2 and TRBJ1-4, the complete variable domain reads EPEVTQTPSHQVTQMGQEVILRCVPISNHLYFYWYRQILGQKVEFLVSFYNNEISEKSEIFDDQFSVERPDGSNFTLKIRSTKLEDSAMYFCASSGRTGHEKLFFGSGTQLSVL.